These 22 T cell receptor beta chains came from one sample sequenced in a study of sequential checkpoint blockade in melanoma. Documented treatment: randomized to nivolumab then ipilimumab (arm A) or the reverse (arm B). Assay: immunoSEQ multiplex PCR; the TCRdb copy retains only in-frame clones and omits some. This sample yields approximately 8,000 clones, of which 28% are seen a single time; approximately 5.1% belongs to the top ten. The sample here was tumor tissue (inferred from file names), taken from a patient given nivolumab and ipilimumab in sequence. The source is a human donor with melanoma.

This clone was detected many times. This chain joins TRBV7-5 and TRBJ1-5; the D call of TRBD1 is as the table states it, not checked on the DNA. TRBV7-5 is labeled a pseudogene. This CDR3 contains 15 residues. The CDR3 region is CASSLGQASNQPQHF. Written as DNA, the CDR3 is TGTGCCAGCAGCTTGGGACAGGCTAGCAATCAGCCCCAGCATTTT.

This clone is judged medium-sized. The chain couples TRBV6-8 to TRBJ2-5; 11 bases are a match to TRBD1. CDR1 and CDR2 (germline): MNHGY, SAAAGT. This CDR3 has 14 residues. The V segment lost 5 bases and the J segment 5 bases; nucleotides outside the gene matches: 4. CDR3 DNA: TGTGCCAGCAGTGTGGACAGGGGGCGGGAGACCCAGTACTTC. It is translated as CASSVDRGRETQYF.

V gene TRBV14 combines with J gene TRBJ2-7; tentatively, D is TRBD1 (5 bases). The CDR3 is 16 amino acids. The V gene's germline CDR1 is SGHDN and CDR2 FVKESK. With 1 base removed from V and 0 bases from J, the gap between germline ends came to 13 bases. In nucleotides, the CDR3 is TGTGCCAGCAGCCAAGTGCAGGGCGTCGGCTCCTACGAGCAGTACTTC. This codes for CASSQVQGVGSYEQYF.

The V call is TRBV5-1, the J call TRBJ2-2; D is perhaps TRBD1 (6 bases). Germline V lookup: CDR1 SGHRS, CDR2 YFSETQ. V shed 4 bases and J shed 0 bases, with 7 bases lying between them. CDR3 length: 14 residues. CDR3 sequence (DNA): TGCGCCAGCAGCCGGGACACGAACACCGGGGAGCTGTTTTTT. Protein: CASSRDTNTGELFF. Filled out from reference TRBV5-1 and TRBJ2-2, the complete variable domain reads KAGVTQTPRYLIKTRGQQVTLSCSPISGHRSVSWYQQTPGQGLQFLFEYFSETQRNKGNFPGRFSGRQFSNSRSEMNVSTLELGDSALYLCASSRDTNTGELFFGEGSRLTVL.

In its sample, this clone was seen many times. This chain connects TRBV9 to TRBJ2-5, with no clear D. The CDR3 is made up of 15 amino acids. From germline, CDR1 is SGDLS and CDR2 YYNGEE. Trimming removed 0 bases from V and 7 bases from J, with 16 bases in between. The CDR3 spells CASSVDLLTEATQYF. The CDR3 DNA reads as TGTGCCAGCAGCGTAGACTTGTTGACCGAGGCGACCCAGTACTTC.

The chain combines TRBV10-2 with TRBJ2-2; 9 nucleotides match TRBD1. Germline V gives CDR1 WSHSY, CDR2 SAAADI. V was pared by 1 base and J by 6 bases, with 3 bases of the junction left unmatched. CDR3 length: 15 amino acids. CDR3 sequence reads: CASSEFDRGSGELFF. The CDR3 nucleotides are TGCGCCAGCAGTGAGTTTGACAGGGGGTCCGGGGAGCTGTTTTTT.

This clone is medium-sized (0.01 to 0.1%) in the sample. The V and J genes are TRBV23-1 and TRBJ2-2; D not certain. TRBV23-1 is marked as an open reading frame, function uncertain. This CDR3 has 13 amino acids. The germline V and J ends were trimmed by 6 bases and 6 bases, with 11 bases remaining between them. CDR3 residues: CASSGEGSGELFF. The DNA of the CDR3 is TGCGCCAGCAGCGGTGAAGGATCCGGGGAGCTGTTTTTT.

V and J are TRBV18 and TRBJ2-7; tentative D call: TRBD1 (5 bases). Germline assignment: CDR1 KGHSH and CDR2 LQKENI. V gave up 1 base and J gave up 3 bases, with 7 bases separating them. The CDR3 is 13 residues long. The chain's CDR3 is CASSPQDNYEQYF. The CDR3 DNA is TGTGCCAGCTCACCACAGGACAACTACGAGCAGTACTTC.

This clone has more than one count but fewer than ten. An end of the junction does not agree with germline; a read error may underlie this. This chain joins TRBV6-8 and TRBJ2-7; D possibly uses TRBD1 or TRBD2 (5 bases each). Per germline, CDR1 MNHGY and CDR2 SAAAGT. This CDR3 spans 13 amino acids. In nucleotides, the CDR3 is TGTGCCATCAGTGCCGGGGCCCCCTACGAGCAGTACTTC. As protein: CAISAGAPYEQYF.

This clone was detected only a few times. The rearrangement joins TRBV6-8 to TRBJ1-5, with D maybe TRBD1 (5 bases). Trimming pared 0 bases from V and 6 bases from J, leaving 9 bases between. CDR3 length equals 14 residues. Germline V lookup: CDR1 MNHGY, CDR2 SAAAGT. As DNA, the CDR3 is TGTGCCAGCAGTTACTCTCCTGGGGGTCAGCCCCAGCATTTT. Translating it yields CASSYSPGGQPQHF.

This clone was counted only a few times. The chain recombines TRBV18 with TRBJ1-1; D is perhaps TRBD1 (5 bases). Germline CDR1 and CDR2: KGHSH and LQKENI. V lost 6 bases and J lost 2, with 13 bases in between. CDR3 size: 14 residues. The CDR3 bases are TGTGCCAGCTCTTCAGGGTTAGGTAACACTGAAGCTTTCTTT. This encodes CASSSGLGNTEAFF.

V and J are TRBV12-5 and TRBJ1-2; D is ambiguous. The CDR3 length is 13 residues. The V gene's germline CDR1 is LGHNT and CDR2 FRNRAP. The CDR3 protein is CATRDGVDYGYTF. The CDR3 nucleotides read TGTGCCACCCGAGACGGAGTCGACTATGGCTACACCTTC.

This chain connects TRBV18 to TRBJ2-2; weak D call: TRBD1 (6 bases). Trimming took off 0 bases at V and 4 bases at J, with 12 bases between the two ends. Germline loops: CDR1 KGHSH, CDR2 LQKENI. This CDR3 spans 16 amino acids. CDR3 sequence: CASSPPQGSFTGELFF. As DNA, the CDR3 is TGTGCCAGCTCACCACCGCAGGGGTCCTTCACCGGGGAGCTGTTTTTT.

The V call is TRBV28, the J call TRBJ2-5; possible D gene TRBD1, 5 bases. Germline V lookup: CDR1 MDHEN, CDR2 SYDVKM. Between the trimmed V and J ends, which lost 5 bases and 3 bases, there was a span of 13 bases. The CDR3 sequence is 14 residues long. The CDR3 here is CASSPPGLEETQYF. Written as DNA, the CDR3 is TGTGCCAGCAGTCCCCCAGGGCTCGAAGAGACCCAGTACTTC.

The V gene is TRBV19, the J gene TRBJ2-3; a weak D match, TRBD1 (5 bases). CDR1 is LNHDA and CDR2 is SQIVND in the germline V gene (reference sequence). V was cut by 1 base and J by 4 bases, with 12 bases left in between. The CDR3 contains 15 residues. This chain's CDR3 is CASSIAHKGADTQYF. Written as DNA, the CDR3 is TGTGCCAGTAGTATAGCCCACAAAGGGGCAGATACGCAGTATTTT.

A few counts support this clone. V usage is TRBV30 and J usage is TRBJ2-2, with 8 bases that match TRBD2. With 4 bases clipped from V and 1 base from J, the junction kept 5 bases outside the gene matches. The CDR3 length is 15 residues. Germline lookup yields CDR1 GTSNPN and CDR2 SVGIG (reference sequence). CDR3 loop: CAWMQRGRNTGELFF. CDR3 sequence (DNA): TGTGCCTGGATGCAGCGGGGGCGGAACACCGGGGAGCTGTTTTTT.

This chain joins TRBV14 and TRBJ2-7; 7 bases align to TRBD2. The V gene end was trimmed by 4 bases and the J gene end by 6 bases; junction bases not matched to a gene: 9. Germline lookup yields CDR1 SGHDN and CDR2 FVKESK. The CDR3 loop spans 14 amino acids. The CDR3 region is CASSRAGGIREQYF. The CDR3 region has the DNA TGTGCCAGCAGCCGGGCCGGGGGGATCCGCGAGCAGTACTTC. The whole variable domain, remainder taken from reference TRBV14 and TRBJ2-7, is EAGVTQFPSHSVIEKGQTVTLRCDPISGHDNLYWYRRVMGKEIKFLLHFVKESKQDESGMPNNRFLAERTGGTYSTLKVQPAELEDSGVYFCASSRAGGIREQYFGPGTRLTVT.

The chain has TRBV9 and TRBJ1-3, with unresolved D. V lost 0 bases and J 2 bases, leaving 9 bases between the germline ends. This CDR3 comprises 15 residues. CDR1 and CDR2 (germline): SGDLS, YYNGEE. CDR3: CASSVGGLPGNTIYF. The CDR3, as DNA: TGTGCCAGCAGCGTAGGTGGTCTTCCTGGAAACACCATATATTTT.

V usage is TRBV5-1 and J usage is TRBJ1-4; 8 bases align to TRBD1. CDR1 and CDR2 from the germline V gene are SGHRS and YFSETQ. The V segment lost 4 bases and the J segment 0 bases; nucleotides outside the gene matches: 5. CDR3 length equals 16 residues. This CDR3 reads CASSLDRGATNEKLFF. The CDR3 coding sequence is TGCGCCAGCAGCCTTGACAGGGGAGCAACTAATGAAAAACTGTTTTTT.

This chain links TRBV6-8 with TRBJ1-2; 8 bases fit TRBD1. CDR3 length equals 15 residues. Germline-derived CDR1 and CDR2 are MNHGY and SAAAGT. Trimming removed 6 bases from V and 0 bases from J; junction bases left unmatched: 6. CDR3 sequence (DNA): TGTGCCAGCAGCCGGACAGGGAGCGCTAACTATGGCTACACCTTC. Translation: CASSRTGSANYGYTF.

This clone was seen more than once but under ten times. The V gene is TRBV12-5, the J gene TRBJ1-1; D is unresolved. CDR1 and CDR2 (germline): LGHNT, FRNRAP. The CDR3 totals 13 residues. The CDR3 coding sequence is TGTGCCAGCAAGCTCCCCGCGGGGTCCGAAGCTTTCTTT. Its translation: CASKLPAGSEAFF.

The chain recombines TRBV15 with TRBJ2-5, with D possibly being TRBD1 or TRBD2 (5 bases each). With 5 bases removed from V and 5 bases from J, the gap between germline ends came to 18 bases. CDR3 length equals 15 residues. Per the germline V gene, CDR1 is LNHNV and CDR2 is YYDKDF (reference sequence). CDR3 loop: CATSSRAEGSETQYF. The CDR3 DNA reads as TGTGCCACCAGCTCGCGGGCTGAGGGGTCGGAGACCCAGTACTTC.